Below, 29 T cell receptor beta chains from the same sample are listed, as sequenced in a study of human T cells and chemical hapten exposure. Sequencing started from total RNA isolated from unfractionated whole blood. TCRdb redid the calling of the 5' RACE reads with MiXCR, one entry per CDR3 protein. The data hold 110,000 or so distinct CDR3 sequences, with around 20% observed a single time. The origin of the receptors is a human donor in good health.

The J gene is TRBJ2-5, the V gene TRBV5-1; weak D call: TRBD1 (5 bases). CDR3 length: 14 amino acids. V lost 0 bases, J lost 5 bases, and 11 bases lay in between. Germline V gene lookup returns CDR1 SGHRS and CDR2 YFSETQ. As DNA, the CDR3 is TGCGCCAGCAGCTTGGGGACATTTTACGAGACCCAGTACTTC. Translated: CASSLGTFYETQYF. Together with reference TRBV5-1 and TRBJ2-5, the CDR3 gives the full variable domain: KAGVTQTPRYLIKTRGQQVTLSCSPISGHRSVSWYQQTPGQGLQFLFEYFSETQRNKGNFPGRFSGRQFSNSRSEMNVSTLELGDSALYLCASSLGTFYETQYFGPGTRLLVL.

This clonotype was observed many times. The rearrangement joins TRBV30 to TRBJ1-5; D is possibly TRBD1 (6 bases). Germline loops: CDR1 GTSNPN, CDR2 SVGIG (reference sequence). V was pared by 5 bases and J by 4 bases, with 15 bases between. The CDR3 loop spans 14 amino acids. The CDR3 DNA follows: TGTGCCTGGTCTGGAGGGGGACGGAATCAGCCCCAGCATTTT. This gives the protein CAWSGGGRNQPQHF.

This clonotype was counted a few times. This rearrangement joins TRBV10-3 to TRBJ2-3, with D tentatively TRBD1 or TRBD2 (5 bases each). The CDR3 consists of 15 residues. V lost 4 bases to trimming and J lost 4 bases, with 15 bases between them. CDR1 is ENHRY, CDR2 SYGVKD, per germline. The CDR3 loop reads CAISALAEGPDTQYF. For the CDR3, the DNA is TGTGCCATCAGTGCCCTAGCAGAGGGACCAGATACGCAGTATTTT.

This sequence joins TRBV3-1 and TRBJ2-1; 9 bases line up with TRBD2. The CDR3 consists of 12 residues. Trimming at V came to 10 bases and at J to 6 bases, leaving 4 bases not matched to a gene. Per germline, CDR1 LGHDT and CDR2 YNNKEL (reference sequence). The CDR3 DNA reads TGTGCCACCAAAGCGGGAGGCAATGAGCAGTTCTTC. Translation: CATKAGGNEQFF.

This clonotype was seen a few times. The chain's CDR3 is CASSPRQGDTEAFF. DNA for the CDR3: TGTGCCAGCAGCCCCAGACAGGGGGACACTGAAGCTTTCTTT. The chain carries TRBV9 and TRBJ1-1, with 9 bases matching TRBD1. The CDR3 runs 14 residues. The germline gives CDR1 SGDLS, CDR2 YYNGEE. V was clipped by 4 bases and J by 3 bases; unmatched bases: 4.

The table lists this clonotype with a few counts. The chain carries TRBV7-2 and TRBJ2-7, with D perhaps matching TRBD1 or TRBD2 (5 bases each). Germline V lookup: CDR1 SGHTA, CDR2 FQGNSA. The CDR3 has 15 residues. V lost 5 bases and J lost 3, with 17 bases in between. This CDR3 reads CASSPEGNPNYEQYF. For the CDR3, the DNA is TGTGCCAGCAGCCCCGAGGGGAACCCGAACTACGAGCAGTACTTC.

J is TRBJ2-7 and V is TRBV14; TRBD1 might be the D (6 bases). The germline CDR1 and CDR2 sequences are SGHDN and FVKESK. The V and J ends lost 0 bases and 5 bases respectively, with 23 bases between them. This CDR3 has 18 residues. The CDR3 DNA is TGTGCCAGCAGCCAAGATAAAGGCCTTGAGACAGGTCGCGACGAGCAGTACTTC. Translation: CASSQDKGLETGRDEQYF.

The V gene is TRBV28, the J gene TRBJ1-2; TRBD1 might be the D (6 bases). The CDR3 is 15 residues long. The V end lost 6 bases, the J end lost 8 bases, and 22 bases lay between the germline ends. Germline V gene lookup returns CDR1 MDHEN and CDR2 SYDVKM. As DNA, the CDR3 is TGTGCCAGCAGGACCTTCGACAGGCTTATGGGAGGCTACACCTTC. Residues: CASRTFDRLMGGYTF.

Ten or more counts support this clonotype. V is TRBV27 and J is TRBJ2-7; 12 positions agree with TRBD2. This CDR3 comprises 17 residues. CDR1 is MNHEY, CDR2 SMNVEV, per germline (reference sequence). The V gene end was trimmed by 8 bases and the J gene end by 0 bases; junction bases not matched to a gene: 11. The chain's CDR3 is CASGTPSGGGYSYEQYF. The CDR3 DNA follows: TGTGCCAGCGGAACCCCTAGCGGGGGGGGCTACTCCTACGAGCAGTACTTC.

The chain carries TRBV5-6 and TRBJ1-2; no definite D call. CDR1 and CDR2 from the germline V gene are SGHDT and YYEEEE. The ends were cut back, 4 bases at V and 8 bases at J, with 15 bases in the middle. CDR3 size: 13 residues. CDR3 sequence (DNA): TGTGCCAGCAGCCCTGGCAGCTTGCGAGGCTACACCTTC. This sequence encodes CASSPGSLRGYTF. Drawing the rest from reference TRBV5-6 and TRBJ1-2, the complete variable domain is DAGVTQSPTHLIKTRGQQVTLRCSPKSGHDTVSWYQQALGQGPQFIFQYYEEEERQRGNFPDRFSGHQFPNYSSELNVNALLLGDSALYLCASSPGSLRGYTFGSGTRLTVV.

This chain links TRBV20-1 with TRBJ1-2, with 9 positions matching TRBD1. The CDR3 sequence is 13 residues long. Trimming took 6 bases from V and 5 from J; bases not matched to a gene: 7. Germline lookup yields CDR1 DFQATT and CDR2 SNEGSKA (reference sequence). DNA of the CDR3: TGCAGTGCCTATAAACAGGGGGCGTATGGCTACACCTTC. It is translated as CSAYKQGAYGYTF.

The chain links TRBV5-1 to TRBJ1-5; D gene ambiguous. The CDR3 is 16 amino acids. The germline V and J ends were trimmed by 2 bases and 2 bases, with 14 bases remaining between them. Germline V gene sequence: CDR1 SGHRS, CDR2 YFSETQ. CDR3 bases: TGCGCCAGCAGCTTACGACCCGCCGGGGGCAATCAGCCCCAGCATTTT. Translation gives CASSLRPAGGNQPQHF.

This clonotype was observed a few times. The rearrangement uses TRBV11-3 and TRBJ2-2, with D perhaps TRBD1 (5 bases). CDR1 is SGHNT, CDR2 YENEEA, per germline. Trimming took 1 base from V and 6 from J, leaving 12 bases between them. CDR3 size: 15 residues. The CDR3 spells CASSLGLGRAGELFF. The CDR3 bases are TGTGCCAGCAGCTTAGGGCTGGGCAGGGCCGGGGAGCTGTTTTTT.

This clonotype has just a few counts. The rearrangement links TRBV28 to TRBJ1-4; D may be TRBD1 (5 bases). The CDR3 consists of 14 residues. Germline CDR1 reads MDHEN; CDR2 reads SYDVKM. V was pared by 6 bases and J by 5 bases, with 13 bases between. CDR3: CASRSRQKNEKLFF. CDR3 in DNA: TGTGCCAGCAGATCAAGACAGAAGAATGAAAAACTGTTTTTT.

The J gene is TRBJ1-5, the V gene TRBV28, with 8 bases aligning to TRBD1. V shed 4 bases and J 6 bases; nucleotides not matched to a gene: 14. Per the germline V gene, CDR1 is MDHEN and CDR2 is SYDVKM. The CDR3 loop spans 17 amino acids. CDR3 in DNA: TGTGCCAGCAGTTCCGTATCCGGGACAGGACGGCGTCAGCCCCAGCATTTT. This translates into CASSSVSGTGRRQPQHF.

J is TRBJ1-3 and V is TRBV6-6; D gene uncertain. Trimming removed 2 bases at V and 8 bases at J, with 25 bases between. Looked up from germline, CDR1 is MNHNY and CDR2 is SVGAGI (reference sequence). CDR3 length: 18 amino acids. CDR3 protein: CASSYVEAGLPIRDTIYF. CDR3 nucleotides: TGTGCCAGCAGTTACGTCGAGGCAGGACTCCCCATTAGGGACACCATATATTTT.

This clonotype has a handful of counts. The J gene is TRBJ1-1, the V gene TRBV29-1; 8 bases are a match to TRBD1. Trimming took 6 bases from V and 0 from J; bases not matched to a gene: 6. The CDR3 totals 14 residues. From germline, CDR1 is SQVTM and CDR2 ANQGSEA. CDR3 in DNA: TGCAGCGTGCGGGACAGGTCCATGAACACTGAAGCTTTCTTT. This sequence encodes CSVRDRSMNTEAFF. The full variable domain, in which reference TRBV29-1 and TRBJ1-1 provide the parts outside the CDR3, is SAVISQKPSRDICQRGTSLTIQCQVDSQVTMMFWYRQQPGQSLTLIATANQGSEATYESGFVIDKFPISRPNLTFSTLTVSNMSPEDSSIYLCSVRDRSMNTEAFFGQGTRLTVV.

This clonotype was observed a handful of times. The rearrangement links TRBV29-1 to TRBJ2-3, with 8 nucleotides matching TRBD2. The CDR3 loop spans 13 amino acids. V gave up 3 bases and J gave up 8 bases; unmatched junction bases: 7. Germline CDR1 SQVTM, CDR2 ANQGSEA. CDR3 in DNA: TGCAGCGTTGAGGTCGGAAGCGGGGGTACGCAGTATTTT. This gives the protein CSVEVGSGGTQYF.

This clonotype showed up just a few times. This chain connects TRBV6-1 to TRBJ2-4; TRBD2 agrees at 8 bases. Germline lookup yields CDR1 MNHNS and CDR2 SASEGT. The CDR3 sequence is 14 residues long. The ends lost 2 bases at V and 6 bases at J; junction bases unmatched: 3. The CDR3 nucleotides are TGTGCCAGCAGTGAATCCAGCGGGAGAAACATTCAGTACTTC. This codes for CASSESSGRNIQYF.

This clonotype was found a few times. This chain uses TRBV6-1 with TRBJ2-1; 7 bases agree with TRBD2. Germline CDR1 reads MNHNS; CDR2 reads SASEGT. Trimming took 4 bases from V and 7 from J; bases not matched to a gene: 10. There are 15 residues in the CDR3. The CDR3 here is CASSGSGSGQNEQFF. The CDR3 DNA is TGTGCCAGCAGTGGCTCAGGTAGCGGGCAAAATGAGCAGTTCTTC.

The chain combines TRBV25-1 with TRBJ2-3; 7 nucleotides line up with TRBD1. Trimming removed 1 base from V and 4 bases from J; junction bases left unmatched: 5. The V gene's germline CDR1 is MGHDK and CDR2 SYGVNS. The CDR3 runs 15 residues. CDR3 coding DNA: TGTGCCAGCAGTGAATGGACAGGTAACCCAGATACGCAGTATTTT. As protein: CASSEWTGNPDTQYF.

In this sample, this clonotype turned up a few times. The chain couples TRBV25-1 to TRBJ1-1; D might be TRBD1 (6 bases). The germline gives CDR1 MGHDK, CDR2 SYGVNS. Between the trimmed V and J ends, which lost 1 base and 6 bases, there was a span of 12 bases. This CDR3 comprises 14 residues. The chain's CDR3 is CASSELGAVSEAFF. The CDR3 region has the DNA TGTGCCAGCAGTGAATTGGGGGCGGTTTCTGAAGCTTTCTTT.

The rearrangement uses TRBV29-1 and TRBJ2-7; tentatively, D is TRBD2 (5 bases). The germline CDR1 and CDR2 sequences are SQVTM and ANQGSEA. The CDR3 contains 15 residues. Trimming cost V 2 bases and J 2 bases, with 16 bases left between them. CDR3 loop: CSVELPRRPPYEQYF. CDR3 bases: TGCAGCGTTGAACTCCCGCGGAGGCCCCCCTACGAGCAGTACTTC.

The chain combines TRBV9 with TRBJ1-4, with D unresolved. Trimming took off 3 bases at V and 5 bases at J, with 2 bases between the two ends. The CDR3 has 11 residues. The V gene's germline CDR1 is SGDLS and CDR2 YYNGEE. DNA for the CDR3: TGTGCCAGCAGCGCGAATGAAAAACTGTTTTTT. Protein product: CASSANEKLFF.

This clonotype was detected only a few times. Relative to the germline gene, one junction end is altered; a read error may explain this. The chain recombines TRBV23-1 with TRBJ1-5, with D possibly matching TRBD1 (6 bases). TRBV23-1 is an open reading frame whose function is uncertain. There are 19 residues in the CDR3. The CDR3 region has the DNA TGCGCCAGCAGTCCGAGAATTCCAGGGGAGTGGGGGGTCAATAAGCCCCAGCATTTT. This translates into CASSPRIPGEWGVNKPQHF.

In its sample, this clonotype was seen a few times. This chain connects TRBV7-2 to TRBJ1-4; 7 positions agree with TRBD1. CDR1 and CDR2 from the germline V gene are SGHTA and FQGNSA. The CDR3 covers 14 residues. V was pared by 5 bases and J by 8 bases, with 8 bases of the junction left unmatched. The CDR3 is CASSQSPGQEKLFF. In DNA form, the CDR3 reads TGTGCCAGCAGCCAGAGCCCGGGACAGGAAAAACTGTTTTTT.

The rearrangement joins TRBV7-3 to TRBJ2-6, with a possible D match to TRBD1 (6 bases). The V end lost 0 bases, the J end lost 1 base, and 7 bases lay between the germline ends. Per germline, CDR1 SGHTA and CDR2 FQGTGA. The length of the CDR3 is 16 residues. The CDR3 region has the DNA TGTGCCAGCAGCTTAACGGGGGCTTCTGGGGCCAACGTCCTGACTTTC. Protein sequence: CASSLTGASGANVLTF. Full variable domain (rest looked up from reference TRBV7-3 and TRBJ2-6): GAGVSQTPSNKVTEKGKYVELRCDPISGHTALYWYRQSLGQGPEFLIYFQGTGAADDSGLPNDRFFAVRPEGSVSTLKIQRTERGDSAVYLCASSLTGASGANVLTFGAGSRLTVL.

This clonotype was observed a few times. The rearrangement joins TRBV15 to TRBJ2-7; 10 bases align to TRBD2. Germline assignment: CDR1 LNHNV and CDR2 YYDKDF (reference sequence). Germline trimming cut 3 bases from V and 0 bases from J; bases unmatched to any gene: 17. The CDR3 is 20 amino acids. CDR3: CATSSARQGRLAGSSYEQYF. As DNA, the CDR3 is TGTGCCACCAGCAGCGCGAGACAGGGTAGACTAGCGGGTAGCTCCTACGAGCAGTACTTC.

The genes are TRBV9 and TRBJ1-3, with 8 bases aligning to TRBD1. Germline CDR1 is SGDLS and CDR2 is YYNGEE. The CDR3 covers 15 residues. Unmatched junction bases numbered 6, after V lost 4 bases and J lost 3 bases. CDR3 DNA sequence: TGTGCCAGCAGCATTGGGACAGGCGGTGGAAACACCATATATTTT. Translating it yields CASSIGTGGGNTIYF.